The T cell receptor beta chain described here comes from a study of T cell repertoires in cytomegalovirus infection. This clonotype was counted between two and nine times. TCRdb re-called the reads through MiXCR, storing one row per CDR3 protein. The sample lists about 530,000 distinct CDR3 sequences; roughly 29% were seen once. The CDR3 loop spans 14 amino acids. Per the germline V gene, CDR1 is SNHLY and CDR2 is FYNNEI. V was cut by 6 bases and J by 5 bases, with 16 bases left in between. The gene calls are TRBV2 and TRBJ2-5; the D gene could be TRBD1 or TRBD2 (6 bases each). The sequencing input was PBMCs. This receptor was obtained from a human donor in good health (CMV status not recorded). Some clones in this sample may be carry-over from other donors' samples. CDR3 coding DNA: TGTGCCAGCAGCGCGGGACAATCTTACGAGACCCAGTACTTC. Amino acid sequence: CASSAGQSYETQYF.